This TCR beta chain originates from a study of blood T cell repertoires in COVID-19. At the level of the study: Acute and convalescent COVID-19 samples came from the United States, Italy and Spain. Sample material is recorded as cDNA or gDNA derived from T cells, B-cell-depleted T cells, or PBMCs.

Per the germline V gene, CDR1 is SNHLY and CDR2 is FYNNEI. V shed 4 bases and J 9 bases; nucleotides not matched to a gene: 9. This CDR3 has 15 amino acids. This clone was seen more than once but under ten times. Authors' processing steps: Estimation of nucleated cell counts was performed using reference gene primer amplification. This table comes from immunoSEQ multiplex PCR, and its TCRdb copy is limited to in-frame clones, with some not included. Clone size and V and J calls were adopted from that table, with D and trimming inferred from the DNA. The sample yields 84,000 or so clones, more than 80% seen once.

This receptor was identified in a woman older than 75 with acute or convalescent COVID-19. The chain carries TRBV2 and TRBJ1-5; 10 bases match TRBD1. Sequenced: peripheral blood. The CDR3 loop reads CASSVRDRGGGPQHF. CDR3 DNA: TGTGCCAGCAGTGTTCGGGACAGGGGTGGTGGGCCCCAGCATTTT.